The clone carrying this T cell receptor (beta chain) was picked up a small number of times. These data belong to a study of beta chain features in type 1 diabetes. The V gene's germline CDR1 is SGHTA and CDR2 FQGNSA. This CDR3 is 13 amino acids long. V lost 0 bases and J 4 bases, leaving 6 bases between the germline ends. All of the isolated RNA was reverse transcribed, so expressed TCRB transcripts were sequenced. Assay used: immunoSEQ multiplex PCR; TCRdb lists only in-frame clones, some missing. The data contain about 320,000 clones, approximately 15% of them singletons. The authors took one heparinised blood draw, averaging roughly 120 mL, from each donor.

This TCR was sampled from a man between 25 and 39 years old in good health. The sample comprised central memory CD4+ T cells from blood. V gene TRBV7-2 combines with J gene TRBJ2-5; unclear D gene. The CDR3 is CASSLARRETQYF. The CDR3 DNA reads TGTGCCAGCAGCTTAGCCCGACGAGAGACCCAGTACTTC. Drawing the rest from reference TRBV7-2 and TRBJ2-5, the complete variable domain is GAGVSQSPSNKVTEKGKDVELRCDPISGHTALYWYRQSLGQGLEFLIYFQGNSAPDKSGLPSDRFSAERTGGSVSTLTIQRTQQEDSAVYLCASSLARRETQYFGPGTRLLVL.